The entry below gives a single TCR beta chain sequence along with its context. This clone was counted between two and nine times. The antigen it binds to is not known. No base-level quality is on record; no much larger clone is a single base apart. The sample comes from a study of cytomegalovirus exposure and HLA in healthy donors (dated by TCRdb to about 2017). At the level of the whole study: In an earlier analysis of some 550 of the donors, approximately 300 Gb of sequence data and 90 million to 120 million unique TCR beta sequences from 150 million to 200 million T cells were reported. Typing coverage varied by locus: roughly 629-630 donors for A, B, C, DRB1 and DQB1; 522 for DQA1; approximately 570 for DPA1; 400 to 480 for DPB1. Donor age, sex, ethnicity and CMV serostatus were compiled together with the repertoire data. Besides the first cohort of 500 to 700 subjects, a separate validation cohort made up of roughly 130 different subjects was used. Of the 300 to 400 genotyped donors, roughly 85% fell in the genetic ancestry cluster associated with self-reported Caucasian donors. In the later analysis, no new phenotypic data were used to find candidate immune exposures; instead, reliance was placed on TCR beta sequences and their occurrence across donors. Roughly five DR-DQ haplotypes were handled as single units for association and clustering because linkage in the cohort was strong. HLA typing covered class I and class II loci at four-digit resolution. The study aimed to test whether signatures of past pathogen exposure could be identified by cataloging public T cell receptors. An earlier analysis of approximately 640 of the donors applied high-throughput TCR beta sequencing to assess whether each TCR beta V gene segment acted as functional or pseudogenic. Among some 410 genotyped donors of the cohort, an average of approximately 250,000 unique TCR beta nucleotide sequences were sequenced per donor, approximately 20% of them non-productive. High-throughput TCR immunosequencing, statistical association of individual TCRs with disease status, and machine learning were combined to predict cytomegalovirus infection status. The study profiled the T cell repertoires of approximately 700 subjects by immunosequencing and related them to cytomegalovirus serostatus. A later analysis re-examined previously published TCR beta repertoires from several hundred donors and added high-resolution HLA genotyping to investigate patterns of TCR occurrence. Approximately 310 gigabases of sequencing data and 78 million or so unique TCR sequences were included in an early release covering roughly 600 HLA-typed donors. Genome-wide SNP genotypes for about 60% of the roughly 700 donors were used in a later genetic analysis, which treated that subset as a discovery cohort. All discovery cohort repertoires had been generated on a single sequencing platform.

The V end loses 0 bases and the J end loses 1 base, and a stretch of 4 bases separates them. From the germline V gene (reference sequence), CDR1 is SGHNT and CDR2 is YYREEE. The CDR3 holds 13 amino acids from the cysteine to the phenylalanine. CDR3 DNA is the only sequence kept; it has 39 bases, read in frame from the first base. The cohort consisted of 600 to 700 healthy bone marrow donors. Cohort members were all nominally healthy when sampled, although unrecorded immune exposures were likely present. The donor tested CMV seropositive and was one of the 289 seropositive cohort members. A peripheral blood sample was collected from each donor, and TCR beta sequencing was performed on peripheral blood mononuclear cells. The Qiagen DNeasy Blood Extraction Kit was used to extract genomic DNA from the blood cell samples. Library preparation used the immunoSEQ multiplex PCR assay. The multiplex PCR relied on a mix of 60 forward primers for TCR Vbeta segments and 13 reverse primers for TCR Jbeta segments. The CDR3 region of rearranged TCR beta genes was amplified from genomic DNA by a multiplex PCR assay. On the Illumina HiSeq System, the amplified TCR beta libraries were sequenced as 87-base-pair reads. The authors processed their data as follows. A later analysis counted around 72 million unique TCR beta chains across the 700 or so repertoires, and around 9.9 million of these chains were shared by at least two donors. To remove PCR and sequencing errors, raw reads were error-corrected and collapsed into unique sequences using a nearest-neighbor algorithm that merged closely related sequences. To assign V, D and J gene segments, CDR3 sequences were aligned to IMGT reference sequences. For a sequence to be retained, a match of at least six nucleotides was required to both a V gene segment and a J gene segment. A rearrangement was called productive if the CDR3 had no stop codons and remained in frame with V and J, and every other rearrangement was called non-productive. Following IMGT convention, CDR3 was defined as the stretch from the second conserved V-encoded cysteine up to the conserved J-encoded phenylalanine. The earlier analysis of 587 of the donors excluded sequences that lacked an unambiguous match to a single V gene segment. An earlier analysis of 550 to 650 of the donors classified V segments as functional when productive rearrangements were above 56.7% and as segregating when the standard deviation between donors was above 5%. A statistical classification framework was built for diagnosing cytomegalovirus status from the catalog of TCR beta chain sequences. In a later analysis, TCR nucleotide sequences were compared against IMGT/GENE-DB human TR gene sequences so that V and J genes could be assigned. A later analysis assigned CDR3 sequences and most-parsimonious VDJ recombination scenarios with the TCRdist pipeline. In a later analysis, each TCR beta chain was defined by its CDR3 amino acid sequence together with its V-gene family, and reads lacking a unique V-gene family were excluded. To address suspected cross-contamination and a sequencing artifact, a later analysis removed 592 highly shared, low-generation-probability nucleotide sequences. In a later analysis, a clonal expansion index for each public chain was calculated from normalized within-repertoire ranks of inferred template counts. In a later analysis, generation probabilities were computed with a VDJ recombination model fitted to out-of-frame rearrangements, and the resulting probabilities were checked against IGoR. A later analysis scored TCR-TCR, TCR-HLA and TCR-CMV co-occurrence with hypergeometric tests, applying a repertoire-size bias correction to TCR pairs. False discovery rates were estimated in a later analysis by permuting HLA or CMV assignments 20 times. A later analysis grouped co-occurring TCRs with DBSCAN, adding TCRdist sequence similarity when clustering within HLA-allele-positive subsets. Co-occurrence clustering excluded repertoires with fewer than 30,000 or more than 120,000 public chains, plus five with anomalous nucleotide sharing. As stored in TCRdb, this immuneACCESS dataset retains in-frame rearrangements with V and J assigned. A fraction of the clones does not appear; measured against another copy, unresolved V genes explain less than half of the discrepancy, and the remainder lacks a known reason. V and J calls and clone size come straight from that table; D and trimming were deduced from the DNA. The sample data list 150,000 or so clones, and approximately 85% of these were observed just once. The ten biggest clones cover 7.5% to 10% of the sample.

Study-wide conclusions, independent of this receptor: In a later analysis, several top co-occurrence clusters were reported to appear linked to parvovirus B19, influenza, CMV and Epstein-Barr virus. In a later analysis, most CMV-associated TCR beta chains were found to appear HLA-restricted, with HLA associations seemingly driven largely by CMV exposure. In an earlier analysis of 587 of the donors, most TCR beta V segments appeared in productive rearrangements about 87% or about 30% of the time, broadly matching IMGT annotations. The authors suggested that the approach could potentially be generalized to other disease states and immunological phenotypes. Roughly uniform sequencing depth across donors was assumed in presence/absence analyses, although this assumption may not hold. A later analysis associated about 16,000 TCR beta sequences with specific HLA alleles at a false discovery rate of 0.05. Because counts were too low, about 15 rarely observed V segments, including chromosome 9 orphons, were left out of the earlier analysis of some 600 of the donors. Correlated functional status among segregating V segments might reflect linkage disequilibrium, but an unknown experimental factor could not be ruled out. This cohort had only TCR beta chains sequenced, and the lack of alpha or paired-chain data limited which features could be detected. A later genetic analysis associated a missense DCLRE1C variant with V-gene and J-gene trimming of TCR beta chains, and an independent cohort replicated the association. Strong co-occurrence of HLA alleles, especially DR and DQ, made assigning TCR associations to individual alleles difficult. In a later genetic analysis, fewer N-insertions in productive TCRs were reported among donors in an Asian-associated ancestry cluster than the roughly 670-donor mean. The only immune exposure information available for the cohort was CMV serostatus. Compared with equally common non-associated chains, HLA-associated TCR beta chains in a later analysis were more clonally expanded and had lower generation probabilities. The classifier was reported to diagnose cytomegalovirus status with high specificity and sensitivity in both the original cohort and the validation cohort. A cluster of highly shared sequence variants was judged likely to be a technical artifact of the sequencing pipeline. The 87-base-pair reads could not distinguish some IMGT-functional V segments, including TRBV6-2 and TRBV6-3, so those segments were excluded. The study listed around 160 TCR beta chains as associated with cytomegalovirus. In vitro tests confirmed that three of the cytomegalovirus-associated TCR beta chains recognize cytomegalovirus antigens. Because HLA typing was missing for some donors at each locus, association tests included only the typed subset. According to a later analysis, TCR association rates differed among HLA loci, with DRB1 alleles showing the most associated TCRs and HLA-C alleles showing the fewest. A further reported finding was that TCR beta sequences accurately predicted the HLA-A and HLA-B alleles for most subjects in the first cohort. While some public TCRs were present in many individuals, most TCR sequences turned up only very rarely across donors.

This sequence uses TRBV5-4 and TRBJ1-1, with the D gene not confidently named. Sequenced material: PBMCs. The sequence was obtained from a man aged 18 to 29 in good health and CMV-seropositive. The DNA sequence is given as TGTGCCAGCAGCTTGGGAGGGAACACTGAAGCTTTCTTT. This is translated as CASSLGGNTEAFF.